This TCR beta chain was recorded in a study of response to subunit inactivated influenza vaccine. Study-level points and caveats: Few new T cells, the authors suggested, are recruited by each seasonal influenza vaccination.

TCRdb recomputed calls from the RT-PCR reads with MiXCR, one row per CDR3 protein. The sample contains roughly 760,000 distinct CDR3 sequences, 21% of which appear only once. The germline CDR1 and CDR2 sequences are GTSNPN and SVGIG (reference sequence). The CDR3 spans 12 residues. The germline V and J ends were trimmed by 3 bases and 4 bases, with 9 bases remaining between them. Comment on this clonotype: Its antigen is undetermined.

The sample was PBMCs from blood, taken approximately 5 days after vaccination. The receptor comes from a man between 50 and 59 years old who received an inactivated influenza vaccine. The V call is TRBV30, the J call TRBJ1-1; D perhaps matches TRBD1 (5 bases). The CDR3: CAWRTVGTEAFF. The CDR3 DNA sequence: TGTGCCTGGAGGACAGTTGGCACTGAAGCTTTCTTT.